This T cell receptor (beta chain) was profiled in a study of blood T cell repertoires in COVID-19 (dated by TCRdb to between 2020 and 2021). With regard to the full study: Collaborator samples came from the United States, Italy and Spain and covered acute and convalescent phases of COVID-19. The material from the prospective study consisted of cDNA or gDNA derived from T cells, B-cell-depleted T cells, or PBMCs. Deeply sampled blood TCRbeta repertoires from subjects exposed to, actively infected with, or recovered from COVID-19 were included in the dataset. The repertoires were released in a freely available public database meant as a resource for research on the immune response to SARS-CoV-2. Samples came from the ongoing ImmuneRACE study (first 160 participants) plus 1,254 subjects from 6 global collaborators. A de-identified subject ID, COVID-19 status, age in years and sex were almost always included in the sample metadata. HLA class I and class II types, where available, came from metadata supplied by the sample provider rather than from assay-based typing. What the study reported, not specific to this receptor: The amount of clinical and demographic metadata varied by source and participant and was provided uncurated.

Participants in the prospective study were aged roughly 18 to 90 years, lived in 20 to 25 United States geographic areas, and enrolled through a virtual design. In the prospective study, participants were assigned to cohorts based on the clinical history participants reported in a screening survey and a study questionnaire. Mobile phlebotomists in the prospective study collected whole blood, serum and a nasopharyngeal or oropharyngeal swab from every participant. Participants in the prospective study had the option to provide additional blood draws and questionnaires over a roughly 2-month period. Prospective study blood samples were shipped either frozen or at room temperature before DNA extraction. On this clone itself: The clone's antigen remains unknown. Nothing much larger sits one base from this clone, and base qualities are not available.

TCRbeta CDR3 regions were amplified from genomic DNA by means of the immunoSEQ Assay, a bias-controlled multiplex PCR. Turning to the authors' computational methods: The number of nucleated cells in each sample was estimated from the amplification of reference gene primers within the assay. To quantify the absolute abundance of each unique TCRbeta CDR3 rearrangement, sequence reads were collapsed and filtered. Productive Simpson clonality was computed per sample as the square root of Simpson's diversity index over productive rearrangements. TCRdb re-hosts the immuneACCESS table, in-frame sequences only. Its copies lack some clones; in the studies checked, an unresolved V gene accounts for under half of them, and the cause for the rest is not known. D and trimming come from the DNA, and the V and J calls and clone size come from that table. Recorded for this sample are about 270,000 clones; 70% to 90% of them occurred a single time. The biggest ten clones account for approximately 8.6% of the sample.

The CDR3 contains 17 residues, cysteine and phenylalanine counted. Kept here is only the CDR3 DNA, which spans 51 bases and is read in frame from base 1. CDR1 and CDR2 are read off the germline V gene (reference sequence) as GTSNPN and SVGIG. V is shortened by 0 bases, J by 7 bases, and the region joining them spans 24 bases. Sequenced sample: PBMCs or T cells enriched from blood (not recorded which). The source of this sequence is a woman aged 50 to 60 with acute COVID-19. The chain links TRBV30 with TRBJ1-2; the D segment could be TRBD1, given 6 matching bases. The nucleotide sequence reads TGTGCCTGGAGTGTACAGGCAGGGGCAGTCGTATATGGTGGCTACACCTTC. Its product reads: CAWSVQAGAVVYGGYTF.